The 2 T cell receptor beta chains given below trace back to one sample, sequenced in a study of T cell responses to AZD1222 COVID-19 vaccine. Profiled with immunoSEQ multiplex PCR; TCRdb holds only in-frame clones, not every one. Of 150,000 to 180,000 clones listed, about 88% were seen once; the top ten hold 18%. Source: peripheral blood, taken on day 0 of AZD1222 vaccination. The receptors stem from an adult in good health.

The chain combines TRBV9 with TRBJ1-3; 8 nucleotides agree with TRBD1. Per the germline V gene, CDR1 is SGDLS and CDR2 is YYNGEE. The CDR3 consists of 16 residues. V dropped 4 bases and J dropped 0; count of bases not matched to a gene: 6. This CDR3 is CASSLTGADSGNTIYF. CDR3 coding DNA: TGTGCCAGCAGCTTGACAGGGGCCGACTCTGGAAACACCATATATTTT.

This chain joins TRBV27 and TRBJ2-1, with 15 bases matching TRBD2. Germline CDR1 and CDR2: MNHEY and SMNVEV (reference sequence). The CDR3 spans 17 residues. The V and J ends lost 6 bases and 7 bases, in that order; junction bases with no gene match: 10. The CDR3 DNA is TGTGCCAGCAGCACATTACTCGGGACTAGCGGGAGGAATGAGCAGTTCTTC. This encodes CASSTLLGTSGRNEQFF.